The following is a T cell receptor beta chain sequence with its context. Trimming removed 3 bases from V and 3 bases from J, with 11 bases in between. Germline CDR1 and CDR2: LNHDA and SQIVND (reference sequence). CDR3 size: 15 residues. This specimen comes from a study of blood T cell repertoires in COVID-19. Overall study context: There were acute and convalescent COVID-19 samples, and they came from the United States, Italy and Spain. Nucleic acid was either cDNA or gDNA, and it came from T cells, B-cell-depleted T cells, or PBMCs.

Original data processing: For nucleated cells, counts were estimated from reference gene primer amplification. The repertoire was sequenced with immunoSEQ multiplex PCR; TCRdb's copy has only in-frame clones and lacks some. V, J and clone size reflect that table, while D and trimming were determined from the DNA. Counted here are around 220,000 clones, around four fifths occurring once; the ten biggest clones make up approximately 4%. This chain joins TRBV19 and TRBJ2-2; a weak D match, TRBD2 (6 bases). The source is a middle-aged woman with active or convalescent COVID-19. The sequenced sample was peripheral blood. CDR3 coding DNA: TGTGCCAGTAGTATGCCGGGAGCCGACACCGGGGAGCTGTTTTTT. It codes for CASSMPGADTGELFF. The full variable domain, in which reference TRBV19 and TRBJ2-2 provide the parts outside the CDR3, is DGGITQSPKYLFRKEGQNVTLSCEQNLNHDAMYWYRQDPGQGLRLIYYSQIVNDFQKGDIAEGYSVSREKKESFPLTVTSAQKNPTAFYLCASSMPGADTGELFFGEGSRLTVL.